A single sample gave rise to the 31 T cell receptor beta chains below, sequenced in a study of cytomegalovirus exposure and HLA in healthy donors. The primer mix had 60 Vbeta and 13 Jbeta primers. Clones were sequenced by immunoSEQ multiplex PCR, and TCRdb holds only the in-frame ones, with some missing. The table lists around 100,000 clones, about 61% of them singletons, with roughly 8% in the top ten. The sequencing input was PBMCs. Every receptor here comes from a man between 18 and 29 years old in good health and CMV-seropositive.

This clone was counted a single time. V usage is TRBV14 and J usage is TRBJ2-2, with D maybe TRBD2 (6 bases). Germline values: CDR1 SGHDN, CDR2 FVKESK. The ends were cut back, 6 bases at V and 6 bases at J, with 14 bases in the middle. The CDR3 extends over 14 amino acids. The DNA for the CDR3 is TGTGCCAGCAGAATCCGGGGGTCTTCCGGGGAGCTGTTTTTT. This gives the protein CASRIRGSSGELFF.

The chain has TRBV18 and TRBJ2-5; perhaps TRBD1 as D (5 bases). Trimming took off 5 bases at V and 0 bases at J, with 10 bases between the two ends. The germline CDR1 and CDR2 sequences are KGHSH and LQKENI. The CDR3 runs 14 residues. CDR3 loop: CASSDSLYQETQYF. The DNA of the CDR3 is TGTGCCAGCTCAGACAGTTTGTACCAAGAGACCCAGTACTTC.

The CDR3 DNA is TGTGCCAGCAGCTTACGTTACGAGGATTACCAAGAGACCCAGTACTTC. Translated: CASSLRYEDYQETQYF. J is TRBJ2-5 and V is TRBV7-8; no definite D call. The CDR3 is 16 residues long. V was trimmed by 2 bases and J by 0 bases, leaving 13 bases between them. Germline CDR1 is SGHVS and CDR2 is FQNEAQ.

This clone was counted only a few times. The chain couples TRBV28 to TRBJ2-5; 11 bases align to TRBD1. The CDR3 covers 15 residues. Germline CDR1 MDHEN, CDR2 SYDVKM. V dropped 6 bases and J dropped 1; count of bases not matched to a gene: 4. The CDR3 sequence: CASRRGQGGQETQYF. The CDR3 region has the DNA TGTGCCAGCAGAAGGGGACAGGGGGGCCAAGAGACCCAGTACTTC.

This clone was seen more than once but under ten times. V gene TRBV4-1 combines with J gene TRBJ1-2; tentative D call: TRBD1 (5 bases). V shed 0 bases and J shed 0 bases, with 11 bases lying between them. The CDR3 consists of 16 residues. Germline CDR1 reads MGHRA; CDR2 reads YSYEKL. The CDR3 region has the DNA TGCGCCAGCAGCCAAGATCCCAGGGCAGCTAACTATGGCTACACCTTC. Its translation is CASSQDPRAANYGYTF.

This clone was seen only a few times. The chain employs TRBV7-3 and TRBJ1-4, with a weak D call TRBD1 (5 bases). The CDR3 loop spans 16 amino acids. Germline-derived CDR1 and CDR2 are SGHTA and FQGTGA. V was cut by 1 base and J by 8 bases, with 17 bases left in between. DNA for the CDR3: TGTGCCAGCAGCTTAATGGGATCGGGGGGAGAAGAAAAACTGTTTTTT. This gives the protein CASSLMGSGGEEKLFF. Supplemented by reference TRBV7-3 and TRBJ1-4, the full variable domain reads GAGVSQTPSNKVTEKGKYVELRCDPISGHTALYWYRQSLGQGPEFLIYFQGTGAADDSGLPNDRFFAVRPEGSVSTLKIQRTERGDSAVYLCASSLMGSGGEEKLFFGSGTQLSVL.

The genes are TRBV11-2 and TRBJ2-3; D gene unclear. CDR1 is SGHAT and CDR2 is FQNNGV in the germline V gene. The CDR3 has 12 amino acids. The V end was cut by 3 bases, the J end by 4 bases, with 5 bases between. Written as DNA, the CDR3 is TGTGCCAGCAGCTTCCTTGCAGATACGCAGTATTTT. Protein sequence: CASSFLADTQYF.

This sequence joins TRBV28 and TRBJ1-5; 12 positions agree with TRBD1. The CDR3 sequence is 17 residues long. V shed 6 bases and J 0 bases; nucleotides not matched to a gene: 6. Per germline, CDR1 MDHEN and CDR2 SYDVKM. This CDR3 is CASRGTGGPYSNQPQHF. DNA for the CDR3: TGTGCCAGCAGGGGGACAGGGGGCCCCTATAGCAATCAGCCCCAGCATTTT.

The chain employs TRBV5-1 and TRBJ2-3, with TRBD1 as a possible D gene (5 bases). This CDR3 spans 14 amino acids. The germline V gene has CDR1 SGHRS and CDR2 YFSETQ. The V and J ends lost 6 bases and 5 bases respectively, with 16 bases between them. The CDR3 sequence is CASNPGSLGDTQYF. Written as DNA, the CDR3 is TGCGCCAGCAACCCAGGGTCCCTCGGAGATACGCAGTATTTT.

This clone was seen a few times. The rearrangement joins TRBV19 to TRBJ1-1; TRBD1 is a possible D gene (5 bases). Trimming stripped 7 bases from V and 3 bases from J, with 9 bases between. From germline, CDR1 is LNHDA and CDR2 SQIVND (reference sequence). The CDR3 is 12 amino acids. The CDR3: CASKRGDTEAFF. The CDR3 nucleotides read TGTGCCAGTAAACGGGGGGACACTGAAGCTTTCTTT.

The chain is built from TRBV12-5 and TRBJ2-7, with TRBD1 identical over 8 bases. The germline V gene encodes CDR1 LGHNT and CDR2 FRNRAP. Losses at the gene ends were 2 bases for V and 4 bases for J; bases not matched to a gene: 16. The CDR3 length is 18 residues. The CDR3 spells CASGLNSPGQGFVYEQYV. Written as DNA, the CDR3 is TGTGCTAGTGGTTTGAACTCCCCCGGACAGGGTTTCGTTTACGAGCAGTACGTC.

The chain carries TRBV6-1 and TRBJ2-5; TRBD1 matches 8 bases. The CDR3 contains 14 residues. CDR1 and CDR2 (germline): MNHNS, SASEGT. V trimming: 6 bases; J trimming: 7 bases; junction bases outside the gene matches: 10. The CDR3 protein is CASRPDRGSGTQYF. CDR3 DNA sequence: TGTGCCAGCAGACCCGACAGGGGTTCGGGGACCCAGTACTTC.

V usage is TRBV2 and J usage is TRBJ1-1, with TRBD1 matching 9 bases. J was trimmed by 8 bases and V by 6 bases; bases with no gene match: 10. The CDR3 loop spans 14 amino acids. In germline, CDR1 is SNHLY, CDR2 FYNNEI. The CDR3 loop is CASRPQGALPEAFF. The CDR3 DNA is TGTGCCAGCAGACCACAGGGGGCATTACCGGAAGCTTTCTTT.

The chain has TRBV10-3 and TRBJ2-7; 10 nucleotides match TRBD2. The CDR3 loop spans 14 amino acids. Germline-derived CDR1 and CDR2 are ENHRY and SYGVKD. V was clipped by 3 bases and J by 5 bases; unmatched bases: 4. The CDR3: CAISEAGGRDEQYF. The DNA of the CDR3 is TGTGCCATCAGTGAAGCGGGGGGGCGCGACGAGCAGTACTTC.

The chain has TRBV27 and TRBJ2-2, with TRBD2 matching 8 bases. The CDR3 has 15 amino acids. CDR1 and CDR2 (germline): MNHEY, SMNVEV (reference sequence). V trimming: 4 bases; J trimming: 6 bases; junction bases outside the gene matches: 7. In nucleotides, the CDR3 is TGTGCCAGCAGTTCCACGTCGGGGGGGGCCGGGGAGCTGTTTTTT. Translated: CASSSTSGGAGELFF.

The chain couples TRBV7-2 to TRBJ2-7; D is unresolved. The CDR3 has 12 amino acids. The germline V gene encodes CDR1 SGHTA and CDR2 FQGNSA. V was shortened by 4 bases and J by 6 bases, with 10 bases between the two germline ends. The CDR3, as DNA: TGTGCCAGCAGCTCCCGAACCGGCGAGCAGTACTTC. Its translation: CASSSRTGEQYF.

Here the CDR3 reads CASSQEVGGAIQFF. In DNA, the CDR3 is TGTGCCAGCAGCCAAGAAGTGGGGGGGGCCATCCAGTTCTTC. V gene TRBV14 combines with J gene TRBJ2-1; perhaps TRBD2 as D (7 bases). V was clipped by 0 bases and J by 13 bases, with 16 bases between them. This CDR3 is 14 amino acids long. CDR1 and CDR2 (germline): SGHDN, FVKESK. Using reference TRBV14 and TRBJ2-1 for the parts outside the CDR3, the full variable domain is EAGVTQFPSHSVIEKGQTVTLRCDPISGHDNLYWYRRVMGKEIKFLLHFVKESKQDESGMPNNRFLAERTGGTYSTLKVQPAELEDSGVYFCASSQEVGGAIQFFGPGTRLTVL.

This clone was recorded only once. This chain connects TRBV5-1 to TRBJ2-2; 7 bases are shared with TRBD2. Germline values: CDR1 SGHRS, CDR2 YFSETQ. The V gene end was trimmed by 4 bases and the J gene end by 7 bases; junction bases not matched to a gene: 10. This CDR3 spans 15 amino acids. The CDR3 loop reads CASSTGVGGNGELFF. CDR3 sequence (DNA): TGCGCCAGCAGCACTGGAGTCGGGGGGAACGGGGAGCTGTTTTTT. The complete variable domain, with remaining parts taken from reference TRBV5-1 and TRBJ2-2, reads KAGVTQTPRYLIKTRGQQVTLSCSPISGHRSVSWYQQTPGQGLQFLFEYFSETQRNKGNFPGRFSGRQFSNSRSEMNVSTLELGDSALYLCASSTGVGGNGELFFGEGSRLTVL.

This chain links TRBV5-1 with TRBJ1-4; D is unclear. The germline V gene has CDR1 SGHRS and CDR2 YFSETQ. There are 11 residues in the CDR3. V lost 6 bases and J lost 4, with 4 bases in between. CDR3 loop: CASTLNEKLFF. The CDR3 DNA reads TGCGCCAGCACCCTTAATGAAAAACTGTTTTTT.

The rearrangement joins TRBV14 to TRBJ2-5; a possible D gene is TRBD1 (6 bases). Trimming shortened V by 4 bases and J by 5 bases, and 20 bases separated the two germline ends. Germline CDR1 SGHDN, CDR2 FVKESK. This CDR3 has 16 residues. This CDR3 is CASSLLRGSGSETQYF. The CDR3 DNA sequence: TGTGCCAGCAGCCTACTCAGGGGTTCCGGATCGGAGACCCAGTACTTC.

The rearrangement joins TRBV6-5 to TRBJ2-5; 8 bases are shared with TRBD1. The CDR3 has 13 amino acids. V lost 8 bases and J lost 4; bases outside the gene matches: 6. Looked up from germline, CDR1 is MNHEY and CDR2 is SVGAGI. Here the CDR3 reads CASGQGAGETQYF. CDR3 in DNA: TGTGCCAGCGGTCAGGGGGCGGGAGAGACCCAGTACTTC.

This clone was detected only a few times. CDR3 DNA sequence: TGTGCCTGGAGTGTCGGCAGGGGGCATGGCTACACCTTC. It is translated as CAWSVGRGHGYTF. The chain uses TRBV30 and TRBJ1-2; 8 nucleotides align to TRBD1. J was trimmed by 6 bases and V by 0 bases; bases with no gene match: 3. CDR3 length: 13 amino acids. The germline V gene has CDR1 GTSNPN and CDR2 SVGIG (reference sequence).

This clone was counted only a few times. The gene calls are TRBV6-1 and TRBJ1-2, with D perhaps matching TRBD1 (6 bases). From germline, CDR1 is MNHNS and CDR2 SASEGT. V was shortened by 0 bases and J by 6 bases, with 11 bases between the two germline ends. The CDR3 contains 14 residues. The CDR3 sequence: CASSEAASGDGYTF. CDR3 in DNA: TGTGCCAGCAGTGAAGCGGCGTCAGGGGATGGCTACACCTTC.

V gene TRBV2 combines with J gene TRBJ2-7; possible D gene TRBD2, 5 bases. Germline CDR1 SNHLY, CDR2 FYNNEI. V lost 3 bases and J 3 bases, leaving 12 bases between the germline ends. CDR3 length: 14 amino acids. The CDR3 sequence: CASSDGRRIYEQYF. The DNA for the CDR3 is TGTGCCAGCAGTGATGGTAGGAGGATCTACGAGCAGTACTTC.

The chain joins TRBV30 to TRBJ1-6; D is unresolved. The CDR3 is made up of 13 amino acids. Per the germline V gene, CDR1 is GTSNPN and CDR2 is SVGIG (reference sequence). V gave up 0 bases and J gave up 9 bases, with 9 bases separating them. Written as DNA, the CDR3 is TGTGCCTGGAGTGTACAGAACTCTTCACCCCTCCACTTT. This gives the protein CAWSVQNSSPLHF.

The V call is TRBV6-6, the J call TRBJ2-1; the match to TRBD1 covers 7 bases. This CDR3 is built from 14 residues. Trimming removed 5 bases from V and 4 bases from J; junction bases left unmatched: 5. CDR1 and CDR2 from the germline V gene are MNHNY and SVGAGI (reference sequence). The CDR3 reads CASSRGQNYNEQFF. In nucleotides, the CDR3 is TGTGCCAGCAGTCGGGGACAGAATTACAATGAGCAGTTCTTC.

This chain links TRBV4-1 with TRBJ1-4, with 7 positions matching TRBD1. This CDR3 is built from 15 residues. V was pared by 1 base and J by 5 bases, with 4 bases of the junction left unmatched. The germline V gene encodes CDR1 MGHRA and CDR2 YSYEKL. DNA of the CDR3: TGCGCCAGCAGCCAAGTGGTCAGGGGGAATGAAAAACTGTTTTTT. This sequence encodes CASSQVVRGNEKLFF.

The gene calls are TRBV5-1 and TRBJ1-4, with D perhaps TRBD1 (6 bases). Between the trimmed V and J ends, which lost 0 bases and 14 bases, there was a span of 17 bases. This CDR3 has 14 amino acids. Germline CDR1 reads SGHRS; CDR2 reads YFSETQ. The DNA of the CDR3 is TGCGCCAGCAGCTTGGTCTCGACAGGTAACCAGCTGTTTTTT. Translated, it gives CASSLVSTGNQLFF.

The genes are TRBV7-6 and TRBJ2-5, with TRBD1 as a possible D gene (6 bases). Per germline, CDR1 SGHVS and CDR2 FNYEAQ. The CDR3 runs 13 residues. Trimming cost V 1 base and J 9 bases, with 12 bases left between them. The CDR3 DNA follows: TGTGCCAGCAGCTTAGGACCAGGGGCCCCCCAGTACTTC. Protein: CASSLGPGAPQYF.

The chain carries TRBV6-1 and TRBJ2-1; maybe TRBD2 (6 bases). The germline CDR1 and CDR2 sequences are MNHNS and SASEGT. The CDR3 is made up of 14 amino acids. V lost 7 bases to trimming and J lost 3 bases, with 13 bases between them. The DNA of the CDR3 is TGTGCCAGCACCCCGGGACTCAACTACAATGAGCAGTTCTTC. Translated: CASTPGLNYNEQFF.

This clone was observed many times. The CDR3 bases are TGTGCCAGCAGTTGGACAGGCGATGGCTACACCTTC. Translating it yields CASSWTGDGYTF. This sequence joins TRBV28 and TRBJ1-2; TRBD1 matches at 7 bases. J gave up 6 bases and V 4 bases, and 2 bases lay outside the gene matches. This CDR3 contains 12 residues. Germline V gives CDR1 MDHEN, CDR2 SYDVKM.